Listed here are 6 T cell receptor beta chains from one sample, sequenced in a study of Graves' ophthalmopathy and Graves' hyperthyroidism. Amplification of the TCR beta CDR3 regions used RNA transcripts (as template). HTBI primers primed a first-round RT-PCR, and a second-round multiplex PCR followed. MiXCR, applied by TCRdb to the multiplex PCR reads, yields one record per CDR3 protein. The sample shows hundreds of thousands of distinct CDR3 sequences, around 21% of them seen only once. The specimen sequenced was peripheral blood. Receptor source: a woman under 30 with stable Graves' hyperthyroidism.

This clonotype has a count of ten or more. This chain uses TRBV24-1 with TRBJ2-5, with 11 nucleotides matching TRBD1. With 3 bases clipped from V and 5 bases from J, the junction kept 13 bases outside the gene matches. The CDR3 sequence is 18 residues long. Germline assignment: CDR1 KGHDR and CDR2 SFDVKD. The CDR3 coding sequence is TGTGCCACCAGTGATCCTCGGACAGGGGGCGCAGGATGGGAGACCCAGTACTTC. Translation: CATSDPRTGGAGWETQYF.

This clonotype was counted at least ten times. The chain recombines TRBV6-5 with TRBJ2-5; 10 bases are a match to TRBD2. This CDR3 spans 18 amino acids. The V segment lost 0 bases and the J segment 4 bases; nucleotides outside the gene matches: 11. Germline V CDR1 and CDR2: MNHEY, SVGAGI. The CDR3 DNA reads as TGTGCCAGCAGTTACTCGCTCTCGGCTAGCGGGAGTGGAGAGACCCAGTACTTC. Translation gives CASSYSLSASGSGETQYF.

This clonotype was counted many times. This rearrangement joins TRBV12-3 or TRBV12-4 to TRBJ1-6, with D tentatively TRBD1 (6 bases). This CDR3 comprises 16 residues. V lost 6 bases and J lost 5, with 17 bases in between. CDR3: CASSRYRDGNNSPLHF. CDR3 sequence (DNA): TGTGCCAGCAGCCGGTACAGGGATGGGAATAATTCACCCCTCCACTTT.

The CDR3 region is CASSLSRGLITYEQYF. DNA of the CDR3: TGTGCCAGTTCCCTCTCGAGGGGACTAATTACCTACGAGCAGTACTTC. This chain links TRBV19 with TRBJ2-7; 7 nucleotides match TRBD2. The J segment lost 2 bases and the V segment lost 8 bases, leaving 15 bases of the junction unmatched. The germline V gene encodes CDR1 LNHDA and CDR2 SQIVND (reference sequence). The CDR3 is 16 residues long.

This clonotype was recorded many times. This chain joins TRBV20-1 and TRBJ1-5; D possibly corresponds to TRBD1 (5 bases). There are 13 residues in the CDR3. Trimming took off 5 bases at V and 1 base at J, with 9 bases between the two ends. In germline, CDR1 is DFQATT, CDR2 SNEGSKA (reference sequence). CDR3 nucleotide sequence: TGCAGTGCTCCAGGGCCCAGCAATCAGCCCCAGCATTTT. The encoded protein is CSAPGPSNQPQHF.

This clonotype was detected ten times or more. This sequence joins TRBV27 and TRBJ2-7, with no clear D. This CDR3 region has 14 residues. Looked up from germline, CDR1 is MNHEY and CDR2 is SMNVEV (reference sequence). Trimming shortened V by 2 bases and J by 6 bases, and 14 bases separated the two germline ends. CDR3 residues: CASSLTIRRAEQYF. CDR3 coding DNA: TGTGCCAGCAGTTTAACCATCCGGAGAGCCGAGCAGTACTTC.